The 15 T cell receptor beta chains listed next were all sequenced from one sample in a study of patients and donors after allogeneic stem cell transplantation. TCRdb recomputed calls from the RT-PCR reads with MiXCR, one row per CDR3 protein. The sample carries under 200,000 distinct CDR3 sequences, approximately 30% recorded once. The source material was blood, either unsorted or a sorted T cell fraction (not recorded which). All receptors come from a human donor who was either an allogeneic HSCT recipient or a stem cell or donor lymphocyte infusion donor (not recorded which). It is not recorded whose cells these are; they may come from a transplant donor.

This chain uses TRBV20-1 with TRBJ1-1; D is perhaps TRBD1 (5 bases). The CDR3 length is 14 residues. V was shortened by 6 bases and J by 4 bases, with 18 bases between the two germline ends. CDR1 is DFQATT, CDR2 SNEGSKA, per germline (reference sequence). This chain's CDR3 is CSAKPQAGGTEAFF. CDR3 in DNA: TGCAGTGCGAAACCCCAGGCGGGGGGCACTGAAGCTTTCTTT.

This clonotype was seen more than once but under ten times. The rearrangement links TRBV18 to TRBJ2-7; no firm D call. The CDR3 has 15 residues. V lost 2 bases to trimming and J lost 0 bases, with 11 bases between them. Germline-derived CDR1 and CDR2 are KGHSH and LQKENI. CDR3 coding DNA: TGTGCCAGCTCACCAGACGGAACCTCCTCCTACGAGCAGTACTTC. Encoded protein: CASSPDGTSSYEQYF.

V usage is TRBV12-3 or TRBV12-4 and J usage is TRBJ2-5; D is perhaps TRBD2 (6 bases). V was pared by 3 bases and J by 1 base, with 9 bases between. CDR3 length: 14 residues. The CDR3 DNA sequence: TGTGCCAGCAGTTTGGGGGGATTCCAAGAGACCCAGTACTTC. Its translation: CASSLGGFQETQYF.

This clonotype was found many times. For the CDR3, the DNA is TGTGCCAGCAGTCCGCCCGAATCCAAAGCTGAAGCTTTCTTT. Residues: CASSPPESKAEAFF. This chain connects TRBV28 to TRBJ1-1; no firm D call. CDR1 is MDHEN and CDR2 is SYDVKM in the germline V gene. Trimming shortened V by 5 bases and J by 6 bases, and 16 bases separated the two germline ends. The CDR3 is made up of 14 amino acids. Full variable domain (rest looked up from reference TRBV28 and TRBJ1-1): DVKVTQSSRYLVKRTGEKVFLECVQDMDHENMFWYRQDPGLGLRLIYFSYDVKMKEKGDIPEGYSVSREKKERFSLILESASTNQTSMYLCASSPPESKAEAFFGQGTRLTVV.

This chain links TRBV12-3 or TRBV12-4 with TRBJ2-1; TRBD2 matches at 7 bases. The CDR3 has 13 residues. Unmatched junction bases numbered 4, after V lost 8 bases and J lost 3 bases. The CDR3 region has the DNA TGTGCCAGCGCCCGGGGGGACTACAATGAGCAGTTCTTC. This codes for CASARGDYNEQFF.

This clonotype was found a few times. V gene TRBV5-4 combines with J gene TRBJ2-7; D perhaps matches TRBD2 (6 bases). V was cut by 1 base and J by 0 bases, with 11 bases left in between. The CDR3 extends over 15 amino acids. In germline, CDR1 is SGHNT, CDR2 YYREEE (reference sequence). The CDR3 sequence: CASSLSGLSSYEQYF. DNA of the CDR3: TGTGCCAGCAGCTTGAGCGGGTTGAGCTCCTACGAGCAGTACTTC.

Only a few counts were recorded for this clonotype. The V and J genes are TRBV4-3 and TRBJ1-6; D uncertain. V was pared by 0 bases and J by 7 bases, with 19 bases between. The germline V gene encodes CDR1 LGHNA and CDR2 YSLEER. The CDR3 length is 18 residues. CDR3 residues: CASSQDFGVELLNSPLHF. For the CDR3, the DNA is TGCGCCAGCAGCCAAGATTTCGGAGTGGAGCTGCTCAATTCACCCCTCCACTTT.

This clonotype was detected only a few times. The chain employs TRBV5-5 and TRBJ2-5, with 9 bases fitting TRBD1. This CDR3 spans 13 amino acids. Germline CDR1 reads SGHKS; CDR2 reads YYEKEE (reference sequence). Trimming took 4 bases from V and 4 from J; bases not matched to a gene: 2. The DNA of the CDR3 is TGTGCCAGCAGCCGGGGACAGGGAGAGACCCAGTACTTC. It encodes CASSRGQGETQYF.

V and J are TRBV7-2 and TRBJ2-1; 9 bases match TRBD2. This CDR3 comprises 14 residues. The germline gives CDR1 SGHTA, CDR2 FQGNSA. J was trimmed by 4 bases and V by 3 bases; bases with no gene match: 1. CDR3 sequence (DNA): TGTGCCAGCAGCTTTACTAGCGGGTACAATGAGCAGTTCTTC. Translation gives CASSFTSGYNEQFF.

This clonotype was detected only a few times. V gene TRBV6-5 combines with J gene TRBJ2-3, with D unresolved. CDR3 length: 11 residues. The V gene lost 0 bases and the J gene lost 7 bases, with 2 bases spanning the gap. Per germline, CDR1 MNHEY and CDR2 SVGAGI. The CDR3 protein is CASSYSNTQYF. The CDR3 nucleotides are TGTGCCAGCAGTTACTCAAATACGCAGTATTTT.

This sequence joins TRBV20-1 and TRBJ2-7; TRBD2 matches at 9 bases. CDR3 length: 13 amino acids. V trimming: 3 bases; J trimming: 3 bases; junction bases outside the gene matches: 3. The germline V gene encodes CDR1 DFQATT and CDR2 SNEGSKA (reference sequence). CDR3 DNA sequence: TGCAGTGCTAGTAGCGGGGGCTACTACGAGCAGTACTTC. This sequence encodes CSASSGGYYEQYF.

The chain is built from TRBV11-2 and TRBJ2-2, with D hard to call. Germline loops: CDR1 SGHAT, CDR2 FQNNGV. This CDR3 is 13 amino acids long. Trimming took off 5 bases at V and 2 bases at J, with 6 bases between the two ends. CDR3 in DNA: TGTGCCAGCAGCGAAACCAACACCGGGGAGCTGTTTTTT. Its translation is CASSETNTGELFF. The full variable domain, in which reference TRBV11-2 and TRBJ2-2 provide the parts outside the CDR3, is EAGVAQSPRYKIIEKRQSVAFWCNPISGHATLYWYQQILGQGPKLLIQFQNNGVVDDSQLPKDRFSAERLKGVDSTLKIQPAKLEDSAVYLCASSETNTGELFFGEGSRLTVL.

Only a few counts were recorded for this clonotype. CDR3 sequence (DNA): TGCGCCAGCAGCTTCGCAGCGGGAGAGGTAGAGCAGTACTTC. It translates to CASSFAAGEVEQYF. V gene TRBV5-1 combines with J gene TRBJ2-7; 8 nucleotides match TRBD2. The CDR3 runs to 14 residues. Per the germline V gene, CDR1 is SGHRS and CDR2 is YFSETQ. J lost 7 bases, V lost 2 bases, and 8 bases had no gene match.

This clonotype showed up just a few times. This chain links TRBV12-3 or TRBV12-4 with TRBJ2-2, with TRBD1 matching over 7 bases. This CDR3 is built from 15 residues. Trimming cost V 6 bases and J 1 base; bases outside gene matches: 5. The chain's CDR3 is CASSTRTGNTGELFF. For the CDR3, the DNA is TGTGCCAGCAGCACCCGGACAGGGAACACCGGGGAGCTGTTTTTT.

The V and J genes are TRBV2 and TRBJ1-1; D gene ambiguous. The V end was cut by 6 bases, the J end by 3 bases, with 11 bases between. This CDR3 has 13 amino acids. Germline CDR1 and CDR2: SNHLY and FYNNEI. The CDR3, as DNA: TGTGCCAGCAGGGTCTGGGGAGACACTGAAGCTTTCTTT. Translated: CASRVWGDTEAFF.